The 5 T cell receptor beta chains reported below all come from one sample, sequenced in a study of blood T cell repertoires in COVID-19. Method: immunoSEQ multiplex PCR; TCRdb's copy keeps in-frame clones and lacks some. This table has 90,000 to 130,000 clones, 80% to 85% appearing once. The source material was peripheral blood. These receptors were obtained from a woman in her 70s with acute or convalescent COVID-19.

The CDR3 coding sequence is TGTGCCAGCAGCCAAACAGTTCAAGAGACCCAGTACTTC. As protein: CASSQTVQETQYF. The V gene is TRBV3-1 (or the pseudogene TRBV3-2), the J gene TRBJ2-5; D unresolved. Germline V gene lookup returns CDR1 LGHDT and CDR2 YNNKEL (reference sequence). This CDR3 region has 13 residues. V was pared by 2 bases and J by 2 bases, with 6 bases between.

This clone was recorded a few times. The genes are TRBV11-2 and TRBJ2-7; a possible D gene is TRBD1 (6 bases). Trimming pared 5 bases from V and 1 base from J, leaving 18 bases between. The length of the CDR3 is 16 residues. CDR1 and CDR2 (germline): SGHAT, FQNNGV. CDR3 nucleotide sequence: TGTGCCAGCAGCAACCCTCAGGGGCGCGTTTCCTACGAGCAGTACTTC. This translates into CASSNPQGRVSYEQYF.

The chain recombines TRBV5-1 with TRBJ1-4, with D unresolved. CDR3 size: 14 residues. Germline CDR1 is SGHRS and CDR2 is YFSETQ. V was trimmed by 3 bases and J by 6 bases, leaving 12 bases between them. The DNA of the CDR3 is TGCGCCAGCAGCTATCTGGAGAAGGATGAAAAACTGTTTTTT. This encodes CASSYLEKDEKLFF.

V usage is TRBV3-1 (or the pseudogene TRBV3-2) and J usage is TRBJ2-3; tentative D call: TRBD2 (6 bases). In germline, CDR1 is LGHDT, CDR2 YNNKEL (reference sequence). This CDR3 contains 14 residues. Between the trimmed V and J ends, which lost 4 bases and 1 base, there was a span of 9 bases. Written as DNA, the CDR3 is TGTGCCAGCAGCCGCGGGACTGGCACAGATACGCAGTATTTT. This translates into CASSRGTGTDTQYF.

The sample holds one count of this clone. The V call is TRBV7-2, the J call TRBJ1-1, with a weak D call TRBD1 (6 bases). CDR3 length equals 13 residues. Trimming took off 4 bases at V and 2 bases at J, with 8 bases between the two ends. In germline, CDR1 is SGHTA, CDR2 FQGNSA. The CDR3 nucleotides are TGTGCCAGCAGCTCGACAGGTAACACTGAAGCTTTCTTT. This translates into CASSSTGNTEAFF.